The T cell receptor (beta chain) described here comes from a study of beta chain features in type 1 diabetes. Whole-study findings and limits: TCRB CDR3s were moderately but significantly shorter in Type 1 diabetes patients in all four CD4+ subsets.

Notes on this clone: The antigen is unknown.

Expressed TCRB transcripts were sequenced because the isolated RNA had all been reverse transcribed beforehand. Data came from immunoSEQ multiplex PCR; TCRdb stores just in-frame clones and leaves some out. The data contain around 150,000 clones, just over 8% of them singletons. This CDR3 is built from 13 residues. Per the germline V gene, CDR1 is LGHNA and CDR2 is YSLEER. The V and J ends lost 4 bases and 5 bases respectively, with 12 bases between them. Material for sequencing was central memory CD4+ T cells from blood. The origin of this receptor is a woman aged 18-29 years with type 1 diabetes. V gene TRBV4-3 combines with J gene TRBJ2-7; no clear D. Written as DNA, the CDR3 is TGCGCCAGCAGCCCAGAATTCAAGCACGAGCAGTACTTC. It encodes CASSPEFKHEQYF.